The 3 T cell receptor beta chains below come from one sample, sequenced in a study of shared clonotypes between healthy human individuals. The table came from immunoSEQ multiplex PCR; TCRdb's copy has only in-frame clones and leaves some out. In the table there are 2 million to 2.5 million clones, around 95% of which are singletons. Sequenced sample: naive CD4+ T cells sorted from blood. Subset described: CD45RA+ positively selected. The receptors originated from a man aged 18-30 years in good health.

The chain joins TRBV19 to TRBJ2-1, with 9 nucleotides matching TRBD2. The V gene end was trimmed by 5 bases and the J gene end by 9 bases; junction bases not matched to a gene: 11. CDR1 is LNHDA, CDR2 SQIVND, per germline (reference sequence). The CDR3 is 15 residues long. The CDR3 sequence is CASSQAGGQGGEQFF. Written as DNA, the CDR3 is TGTGCCAGTAGTCAGGCGGGAGGGCAGGGAGGTGAGCAGTTCTTC.

This sequence joins TRBV27 and TRBJ2-7; 10 bases match TRBD2. Germline V lookup: CDR1 MNHEY, CDR2 SMNVEV (reference sequence). The CDR3 has 13 amino acids. The V and J ends lost 4 bases and 7 bases, in that order; junction bases with no gene match: 4. CDR3 sequence (DNA): TGTGCCAGCAGTTGGACTAGCGGAAGGGAGCAGTACTTC. This sequence encodes CASSWTSGREQYF.

The chain employs TRBV5-6 and TRBJ1-2, with 8 bases fitting TRBD1. CDR1 and CDR2 from the germline V gene are SGHDT and YYEEEE. Trimming at V came to 4 bases and at J to 4 bases, leaving 12 bases not matched to a gene. The CDR3 has 16 residues. CDR3 region: CASSVTQGQGLYGYTF. CDR3 DNA sequence: TGTGCCAGCAGCGTGACCCAAGGACAGGGACTCTATGGCTACACCTTC.